Shown below are 17 T cell receptor beta chains from a single sample sequenced in a study of regulatory T cells in long-lasting Graves disease. Investigators prepared the TCR beta libraries by applying iRepertoire HTBI primers and Arm-PCR of CDR3 regions. Using its own MiXCR run on the multiplex PCR reads, TCRdb lists one record per CDR3 protein. The table records about 430,000 distinct CDR3 sequences, 15% of them present only once. Described time point: newly diagnosed GD, antithyroid drugs for less than 3 months. With RNA extracted from PBMCs as input, the TCR library was made. These same records also appear under a second study, on T cells in Graves' hyperthyroidism and ophthalmopathy.

Material: peripheral blood mononuclear cells (PBMCs), obtained at new diagnosis, from a patient treated with antithyroid drugs. Receptors originate from a woman aged 40 to 50 with Graves disease.

This clonotype was counted ten times or more. The rearrangement links TRBV28 to TRBJ2-5; 8 bases are shared with TRBD1. V gave up 8 bases and J gave up 5 bases; unmatched junction bases: 13. The CDR3 consists of 15 residues. The germline gives CDR1 MDHEN, CDR2 SYDVKM. For the CDR3, the DNA is TGTGCCAGCTCCCCTCCAGGGGGCGCCCGGGAGACCCAGTACTTC. Protein product: CASSPPGGARETQYF.

The V gene is TRBV10-2, the J gene TRBJ1-1; D not certain. V lost 0 bases to trimming and J lost 2 bases, with 7 bases between them. Per the germline V gene, CDR1 is WSHSY and CDR2 is SAAADI. CDR3 length equals 14 residues. In nucleotides, the CDR3 is TGCGCCAGCAGTGAGTCGTGGGGTAACACTGAAGCTTTCTTT. Amino acid sequence: CASSESWGNTEAFF.

The V call is TRBV28, the J call TRBJ1-6, with a weak D call TRBD1 (6 bases). V was cut by 6 bases and J by 7 bases, with 13 bases left in between. CDR3 length equals 14 residues. CDR1 MDHEN and CDR2 SYDVKM come from the germline V gene. The CDR3 region is CASREGHTNSPLHF. CDR3 nucleotides: TGTGCCAGCAGAGAGGGACATACGAATTCACCCCTCCACTTT.

This clonotype showed up many times. The chain uses TRBV2 and TRBJ2-3; TRBD1 aligns across 12 bases. V trimming: 10 bases; J trimming: 5 bases; junction bases outside the gene matches: 13. Germline V lookup: CDR1 SNHLY, CDR2 FYNNEI. CDR3 length: 16 amino acids. CDR3 sequence: CAMTVGTGGEVDTQYF. CDR3 nucleotide sequence: TGTGCCATGACGGTGGGGACAGGGGGCGAGGTAGATACGCAGTATTTT.

This clonotype appeared many times. This sequence joins TRBV12-3 or TRBV12-4 and TRBJ2-3, with D perhaps given as TRBD1 or TRBD2 (5 bases each). With 5 bases removed from V and 2 bases from J, the gap between germline ends came to 17 bases. The CDR3 length is 16 residues. CDR3 nucleotide sequence: TGTGCCAGCAGTCCAAATCCTGGGGGTAACACAGATACGCAGTATTTT. It specifies CASSPNPGGNTDTQYF.

This clonotype occurred many times. The V and J genes are TRBV19 and TRBJ2-7; TRBD1 matches at 8 bases. The V gene's germline CDR1 is LNHDA and CDR2 SQIVND (reference sequence). CDR3 length equals 14 residues. Germline trimming cut 5 bases from V and 0 bases from J; bases unmatched to any gene: 3. DNA for the CDR3: TGTGCCAGTAGTTTGACAGGGGTCTCCTACGAGCAGTACTTC. Translated, it gives CASSLTGVSYEQYF.

For this clonotype: A much larger clone is a single base away; this may be a read error. The chain couples TRBV27 to TRBJ2-1; unclear D gene. Germline assignment: CDR1 MNHEY and CDR2 SMNVEV (reference sequence). CDR3 size: 15 residues. The V end lost 2 bases, the J end lost 2 bases, and 10 bases lay between the germline ends. CDR3 amino acids: CASSLTSLTYNEQFF. CDR3 coding DNA: TGTGCCAGCAGTTTAACTTCCTTGACCTACAATGAGCAGTTCTTC.

This chain connects TRBV6-2 or TRBV6-3 to TRBJ1-2; D may be TRBD1 (5 bases). The germline CDR1 and CDR2 sequences are MNHEY and SVGEGT. Trimming removed 2 bases at V and 5 bases at J, with 12 bases between. The length of the CDR3 is 14 residues. CDR3 residues: CASSYHDSSYGYTF. Here the CDR3 DNA reads TGTGCCAGCAGTTACCATGACAGCAGTTATGGCTACACCTTC.

This clonotype was counted many times. The rearrangement joins TRBV7-9 to TRBJ1-1, with a tentative D call TRBD1 (6 bases). CDR3 length: 16 amino acids. V lost 5 bases and J 0 bases, leaving 16 bases between the germline ends. Germline lookup yields CDR1 SEHNR and CDR2 FQNEAQ (reference sequence). CDR3 nucleotides: TGTGCCAGCAGCCCTGGGGAGGGGGGACTGAACACTGAAGCTTTCTTT. This codes for CASSPGEGGLNTEAFF.

The gene calls are TRBV7-3 and TRBJ2-2; 16 positions match TRBD2. The junction had 6 bases not matched to a gene; V was cut back by 5 bases and J by 3 bases. Germline V gene data show CDR1 as SGHTA and CDR2 as FQGTGA. This CDR3 is 18 amino acids long. CDR3 loop: CASSQGTSGRADTGELFF. The CDR3 nucleotides read TGTGCCAGCAGCCAAGGGACTAGCGGGAGGGCAGACACCGGGGAGCTGTTTTTT. The full variable domain, in which reference TRBV7-3 and TRBJ2-2 provide the parts outside the CDR3, is GAGVSQTPSNKVTEKGKYVELRCDPISGHTALYWYRQSLGQGPEFLIYFQGTGAADDSGLPNDRFFAVRPEGSVSTLKIQRTERGDSAVYLCASSQGTSGRADTGELFFGEGSRLTVL.

This clonotype was counted at least ten times. The chain has TRBV24-1 and TRBJ2-2, with unresolved D. Germline CDR1 is KGHDR and CDR2 is SFDVKD. Between the trimmed V and J ends, which lost 3 bases and 6 bases, there was a span of 10 bases. This CDR3 is built from 14 residues. The CDR3 region has the DNA TGTGCCACCAGTGATCCCAAAGGTCCCGGGGAGCTGTTTTTT. Protein product: CATSDPKGPGELFF.

This sequence joins TRBV9 and TRBJ2-3; unclear D gene. Trimming removed 0 bases from V and 9 bases from J, with 11 bases in between. CDR3 size: 13 residues. The V gene's germline CDR1 is SGDLS and CDR2 YYNGEE. This CDR3 reads CASSVGWSETQYF. CDR3 DNA: TGTGCCAGCAGCGTAGGTTGGTCCGAGACGCAGTATTTT. The variable domain in full, with the rest retrieved from reference TRBV9 and TRBJ2-3, is DSGVTQTPKHLITATGQRVTLRCSPRSGDLSVYWYQQSLDQGLQFLIQYYNGEERAKGNILERFSAQQFPDLHSELNLSSLELGDSALYFCASSVGWSETQYFGPGTRLTVL.

The V gene is TRBV12-3 or TRBV12-4, the J gene TRBJ2-2; no reliable D call. This CDR3 has 13 amino acids. Trimming took 6 bases from V and 5 from J, leaving 10 bases between them. CDR3 amino acids: CASRVVSTGELFF. The DNA of the CDR3 is TGTGCCAGCAGGGTGGTTTCTACCGGGGAGCTGTTTTTT.

This clonotype has ten or more counts. This chain links TRBV10-3 with TRBJ2-3; D may be TRBD1 or TRBD2 (5 bases each). The CDR3 is 14 residues long. Germline V gene data show CDR1 as ENHRY and CDR2 as SYGVKD. V lost 3 bases, J lost 4 bases, and 11 bases lay in between. The CDR3 DNA reads as TGTGCCATCAGTGACCCCGGGACCCCAGATACGCAGTATTTT. Amino acid sequence: CAISDPGTPDTQYF.

This clonotype was seen many times. This chain links TRBV15 with TRBJ2-1, with D tentatively TRBD1 (5 bases). CDR1 LNHNV and CDR2 YYDKDF come from the germline V gene (reference sequence). The CDR3 consists of 15 residues. V shed 4 bases and J shed 5 bases, with 15 bases lying between them. CDR3 nucleotides: TGTGCCACCAGCACCCAGGGTCCTATGGACAATGAGCAGTTCTTC. This sequence encodes CATSTQGPMDNEQFF.

This clonotype was recorded many times. The gene calls are TRBV24-1 and TRBJ2-3; D might be TRBD1 (5 bases). The CDR3 contains 13 residues. V was shortened by 6 bases and J by 1 base, with 7 bases between the two germline ends. Germline CDR1 and CDR2: KGHDR and SFDVKD. The chain's CDR3 is CATSKGGTDTQYF. The CDR3 bases are TGTGCCACCAGTAAAGGGGGCACAGATACGCAGTATTTT.

This clonotype was detected a few times. The chain links TRBV4-1 to TRBJ2-1; unclear D gene. Germline V gene sequence: CDR1 MGHRA, CDR2 YSYEKL. This CDR3 spans 15 amino acids. With 0 bases removed from V and 5 bases from J, the gap between germline ends came to 11 bases. The DNA for the CDR3 is TGCGCCAGCAGCCAAGACGATTTAGGGAACAATGAGCAGTTCTTC. This sequence encodes CASSQDDLGNNEQFF.